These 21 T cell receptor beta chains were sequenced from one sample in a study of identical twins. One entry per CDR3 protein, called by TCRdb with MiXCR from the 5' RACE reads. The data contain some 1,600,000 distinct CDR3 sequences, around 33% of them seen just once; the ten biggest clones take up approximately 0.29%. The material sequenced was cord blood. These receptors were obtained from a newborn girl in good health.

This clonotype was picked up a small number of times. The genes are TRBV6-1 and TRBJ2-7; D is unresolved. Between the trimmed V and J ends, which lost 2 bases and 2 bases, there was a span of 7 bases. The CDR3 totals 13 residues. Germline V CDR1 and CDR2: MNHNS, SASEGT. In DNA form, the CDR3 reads TGTGCCAGCAGTGAAATTAGCCCCTACGAGCAGTACTTC. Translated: CASSEISPYEQYF.

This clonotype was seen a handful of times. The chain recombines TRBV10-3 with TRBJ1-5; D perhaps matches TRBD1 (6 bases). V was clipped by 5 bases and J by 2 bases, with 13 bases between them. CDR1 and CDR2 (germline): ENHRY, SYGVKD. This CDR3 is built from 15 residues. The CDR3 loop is CAISKTGFGNQPQHF. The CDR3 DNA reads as TGTGCCATCAGTAAGACAGGTTTTGGCAATCAGCCCCAGCATTTT.

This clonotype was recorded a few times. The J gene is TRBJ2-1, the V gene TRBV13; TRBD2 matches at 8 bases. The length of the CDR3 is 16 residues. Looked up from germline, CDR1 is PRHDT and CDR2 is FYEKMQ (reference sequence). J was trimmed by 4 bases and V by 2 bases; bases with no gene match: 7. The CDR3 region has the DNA TGTGCCAGCAGCTTACATTCGGGGGGGATTTACAATGAGCAGTTCTTC. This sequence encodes CASSLHSGGIYNEQFF. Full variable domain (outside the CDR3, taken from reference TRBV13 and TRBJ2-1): AAGVIQSPRHLIKEKRETATLKCYPIPRHDTVYWYQQGPGQDPQFLISFYEKMQSDKGSIPDRFSAQQFSDYHSELNMSSLELGDSALYFCASSLHSGGIYNEQFFGPGTRLTVL.

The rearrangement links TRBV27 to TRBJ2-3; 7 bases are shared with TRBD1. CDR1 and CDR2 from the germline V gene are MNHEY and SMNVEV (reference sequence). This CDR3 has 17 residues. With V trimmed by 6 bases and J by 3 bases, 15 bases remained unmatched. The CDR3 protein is CASSHKQGPLRTDTQYF. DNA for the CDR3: TGTGCCAGCAGCCACAAACAGGGGCCCCTACGGACAGATACGCAGTATTTT.

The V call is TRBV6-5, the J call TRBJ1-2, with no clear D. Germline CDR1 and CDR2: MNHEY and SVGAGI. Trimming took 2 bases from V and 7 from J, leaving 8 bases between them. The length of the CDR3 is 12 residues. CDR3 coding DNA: TGTGCCAGCAGTTACGTGGGGAGTGGCTACACCTTC. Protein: CASSYVGSGYTF.

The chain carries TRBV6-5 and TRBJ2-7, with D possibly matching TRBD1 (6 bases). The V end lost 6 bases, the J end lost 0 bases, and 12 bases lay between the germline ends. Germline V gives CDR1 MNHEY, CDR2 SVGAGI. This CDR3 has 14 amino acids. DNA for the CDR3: TGTGCCAGCAGCCCCGACAGGCGCTCCTACGAGCAGTACTTC. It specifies CASSPDRRSYEQYF.

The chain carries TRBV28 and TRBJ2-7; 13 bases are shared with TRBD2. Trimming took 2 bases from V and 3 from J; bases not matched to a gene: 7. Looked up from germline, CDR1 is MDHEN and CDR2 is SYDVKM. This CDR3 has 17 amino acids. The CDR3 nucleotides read TGTGCCAGCAGTTTAACCCCTGGGACTAGCGGGAACTACGAGCAGTACTTC. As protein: CASSLTPGTSGNYEQYF. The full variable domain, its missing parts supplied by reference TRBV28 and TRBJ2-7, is DVKVTQSSRYLVKRTGEKVFLECVQDMDHENMFWYRQDPGLGLRLIYFSYDVKMKEKGDIPEGYSVSREKKERFSLILESASTNQTSMYLCASSLTPGTSGNYEQYFGPGTRLTVT.

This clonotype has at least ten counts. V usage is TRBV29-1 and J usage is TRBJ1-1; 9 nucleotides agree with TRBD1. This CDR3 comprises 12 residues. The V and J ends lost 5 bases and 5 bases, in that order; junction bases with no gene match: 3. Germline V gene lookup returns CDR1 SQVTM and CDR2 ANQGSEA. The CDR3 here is CSVWDRVTEAFF. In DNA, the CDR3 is TGCAGCGTTTGGGACAGGGTGACTGAAGCTTTCTTT.

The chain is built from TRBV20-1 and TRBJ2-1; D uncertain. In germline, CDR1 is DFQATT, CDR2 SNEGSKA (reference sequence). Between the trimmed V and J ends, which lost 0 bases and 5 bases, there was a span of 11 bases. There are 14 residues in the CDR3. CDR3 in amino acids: CSARENRNNNEQFF. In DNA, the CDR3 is TGCAGTGCTAGAGAAAATAGGAACAACAATGAGCAGTTCTTC.

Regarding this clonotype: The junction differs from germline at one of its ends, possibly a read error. CDR3 loop: CDSSQDRSQETQYF. In DNA, the CDR3 is TGTGACAGCTCTCAGGACAGGAGTCAAGAGACCCAGTACTTC. The genes are TRBV2 and TRBJ2-5; TRBD1 aligns across 7 bases. Germline V lookup: CDR1 SNHLY, CDR2 FYNNEI. The CDR3 has 14 amino acids.

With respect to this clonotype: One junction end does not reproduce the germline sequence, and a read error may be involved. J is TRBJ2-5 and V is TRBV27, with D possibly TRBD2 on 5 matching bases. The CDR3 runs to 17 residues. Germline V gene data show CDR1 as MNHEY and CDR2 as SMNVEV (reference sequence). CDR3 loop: CACSLRMDLAGKETQYF. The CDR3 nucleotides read TGTGCCTGCAGTCTCCGTATGGACTTGGCCGGGAAAGAGACCCAGTACTTC.

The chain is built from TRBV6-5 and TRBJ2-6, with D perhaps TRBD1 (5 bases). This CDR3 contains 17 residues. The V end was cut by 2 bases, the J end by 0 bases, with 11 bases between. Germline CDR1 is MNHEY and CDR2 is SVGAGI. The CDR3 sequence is CASSYVRRGSGANVLTF. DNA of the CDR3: TGTGCCAGCAGTTACGTTAGAAGGGGCTCTGGGGCCAACGTCCTGACTTTC.

CDR3 bases: TGTGCCAGCCCGGGACAGGGGGCTACAGATACGCAGTATTTT. This encodes CASPGQGATDTQYF. This chain links TRBV21-1 with TRBJ2-3; TRBD1 is the table's D call and was not checked against the DNA. TRBV21-1 has pseudogene status. The CDR3 is 14 amino acids.

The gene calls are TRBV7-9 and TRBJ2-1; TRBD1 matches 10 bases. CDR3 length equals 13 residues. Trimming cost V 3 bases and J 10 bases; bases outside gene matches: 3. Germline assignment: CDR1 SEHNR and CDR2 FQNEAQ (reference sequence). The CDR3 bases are TGTGCCAGCAGCTTTGACAGGGGGCGGGAGCAGTTCTTC. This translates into CASSFDRGREQFF.

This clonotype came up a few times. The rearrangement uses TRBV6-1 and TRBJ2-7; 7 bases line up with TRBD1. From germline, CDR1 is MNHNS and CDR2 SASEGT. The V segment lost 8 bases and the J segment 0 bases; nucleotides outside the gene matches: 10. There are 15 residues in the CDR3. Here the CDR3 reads CASFKGALSSYEQYF. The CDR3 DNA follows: TGTGCCAGCTTCAAGGGGGCGTTAAGCTCCTACGAGCAGTACTTC.

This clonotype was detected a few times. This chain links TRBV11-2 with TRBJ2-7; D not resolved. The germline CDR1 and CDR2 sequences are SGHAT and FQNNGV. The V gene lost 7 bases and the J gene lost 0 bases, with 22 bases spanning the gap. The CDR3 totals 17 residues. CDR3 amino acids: CASKDDRYRSSSYEQYF. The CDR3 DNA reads TGTGCCAGCAAGGATGACCGCTACCGATCAAGCTCCTACGAGCAGTACTTC.

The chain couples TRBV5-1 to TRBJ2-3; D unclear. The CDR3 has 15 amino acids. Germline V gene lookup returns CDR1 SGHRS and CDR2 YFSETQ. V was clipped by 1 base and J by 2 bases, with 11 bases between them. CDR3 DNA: TGCGCCAGCAGCTTGAGGCGCCAGTACACAGATACGCAGTATTTT. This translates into CASSLRRQYTDTQYF.

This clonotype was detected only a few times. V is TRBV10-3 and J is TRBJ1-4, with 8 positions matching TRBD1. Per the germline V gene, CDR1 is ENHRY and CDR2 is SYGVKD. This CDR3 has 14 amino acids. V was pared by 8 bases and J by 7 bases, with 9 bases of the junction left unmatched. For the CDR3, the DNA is TGTGCCATCGGGTCAACAGGGGGGAGTGAAAAACTGTTTTTT. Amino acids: CAIGSTGGSEKLFF.

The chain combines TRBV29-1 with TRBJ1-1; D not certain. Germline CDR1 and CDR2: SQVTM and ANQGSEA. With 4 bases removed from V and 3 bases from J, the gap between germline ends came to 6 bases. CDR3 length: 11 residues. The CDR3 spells CSVARDTEAFF. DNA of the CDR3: TGCAGCGTTGCCCGGGACACTGAAGCTTTCTTT.

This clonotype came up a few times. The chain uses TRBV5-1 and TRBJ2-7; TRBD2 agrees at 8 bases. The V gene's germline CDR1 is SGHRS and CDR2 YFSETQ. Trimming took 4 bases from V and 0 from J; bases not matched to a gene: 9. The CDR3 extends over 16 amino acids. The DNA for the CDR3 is TGCGCCAGCAGCCAAAACGGACTAGCCGCCTCCTACGAGCAGTACTTC. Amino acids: CASSQNGLAASYEQYF.

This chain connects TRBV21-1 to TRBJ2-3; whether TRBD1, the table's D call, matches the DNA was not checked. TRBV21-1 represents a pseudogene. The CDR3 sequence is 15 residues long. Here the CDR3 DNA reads TGTGCCAGCACCTTTCGGACAGGGAGCACAGATACGCAGTATTTT. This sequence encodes CASTFRTGSTDTQYF.